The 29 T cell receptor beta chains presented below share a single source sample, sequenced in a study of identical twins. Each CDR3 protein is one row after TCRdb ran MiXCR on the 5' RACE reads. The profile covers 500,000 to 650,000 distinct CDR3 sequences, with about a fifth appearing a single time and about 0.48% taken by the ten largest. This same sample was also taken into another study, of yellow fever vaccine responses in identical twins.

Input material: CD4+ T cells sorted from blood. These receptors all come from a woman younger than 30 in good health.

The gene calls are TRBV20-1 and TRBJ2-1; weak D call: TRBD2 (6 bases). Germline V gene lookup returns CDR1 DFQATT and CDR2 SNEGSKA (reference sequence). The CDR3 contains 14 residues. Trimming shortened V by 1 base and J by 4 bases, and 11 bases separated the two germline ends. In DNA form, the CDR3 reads TGCAGTGCTAGAGGACTCGGGGGATACAATGAGCAGTTCTTC. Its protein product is CSARGLGGYNEQFF.

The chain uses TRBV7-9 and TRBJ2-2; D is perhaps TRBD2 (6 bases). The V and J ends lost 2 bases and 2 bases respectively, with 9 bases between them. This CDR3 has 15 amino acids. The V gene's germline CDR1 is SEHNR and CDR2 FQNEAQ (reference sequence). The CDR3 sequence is CASSLLRENTGELFF. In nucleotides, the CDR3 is TGTGCCAGCAGCTTATTGCGGGAAAACACCGGGGAGCTGTTTTTT. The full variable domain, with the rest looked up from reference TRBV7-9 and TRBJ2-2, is DTGVSQNPRHKITKRGQNVTFRCDPISEHNRLYWYRQTLGQGPEFLTYFQNEAQLEKSRLLSDRFSAERPKGSFSTLEIQRTEQGDSAMYLCASSLLRENTGELFFGEGSRLTVL.

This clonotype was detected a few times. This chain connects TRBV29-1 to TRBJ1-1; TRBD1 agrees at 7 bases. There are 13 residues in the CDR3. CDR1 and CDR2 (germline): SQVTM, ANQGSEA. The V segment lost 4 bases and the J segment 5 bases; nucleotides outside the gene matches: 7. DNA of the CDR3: TGCAGCGTTGTGAGGGGGCTATGGACTGAAGCTTTCTTT. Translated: CSVVRGLWTEAFF.

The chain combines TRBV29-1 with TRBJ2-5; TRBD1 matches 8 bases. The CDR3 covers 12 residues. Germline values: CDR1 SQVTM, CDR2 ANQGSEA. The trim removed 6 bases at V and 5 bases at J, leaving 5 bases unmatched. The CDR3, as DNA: TGCAGCGTCACGACAGGGGTTGAGACCCAGTACTTC. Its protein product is CSVTTGVETQYF.

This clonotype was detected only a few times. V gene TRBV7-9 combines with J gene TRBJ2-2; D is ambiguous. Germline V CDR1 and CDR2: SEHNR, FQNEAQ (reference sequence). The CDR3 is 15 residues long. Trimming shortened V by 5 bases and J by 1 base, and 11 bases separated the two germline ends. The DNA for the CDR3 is TGTGCCAGCAGCCACGCCGACGGGAACACCGGGGAGCTGTTTTTT. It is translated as CASSHADGNTGELFF.

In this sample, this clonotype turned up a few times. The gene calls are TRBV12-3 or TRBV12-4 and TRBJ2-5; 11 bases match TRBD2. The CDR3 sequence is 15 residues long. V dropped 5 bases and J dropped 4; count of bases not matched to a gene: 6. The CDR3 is CASSDSGRARETQYF. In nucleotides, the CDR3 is TGTGCCAGCAGTGATAGCGGGAGGGCCAGAGAGACCCAGTACTTC.

CDR3 loop: CASSLPGQDGYTF. In nucleotides, the CDR3 is TGTGCCAGCAGCCTCCCAGGCCAGGATGGCTACACCTTC. The gene calls are TRBV7-9 and TRBJ1-2; D uncertain. Trimming pared 5 bases from V and 6 bases from J, leaving 13 bases between. The CDR3 runs 13 residues. Germline CDR1 reads SEHNR; CDR2 reads FQNEAQ (reference sequence). Looking up the rest from reference TRBV7-9 and TRBJ1-2 gives the full variable domain: DTGVSQNPRHKITKRGQNVTFRCDPISEHNRLYWYRQTLGQGPEFLTYFQNEAQLEKSRLLSDRFSAERPKGSFSTLEIQRTEQGDSAMYLCASSLPGQDGYTFGSGTRLTVV.

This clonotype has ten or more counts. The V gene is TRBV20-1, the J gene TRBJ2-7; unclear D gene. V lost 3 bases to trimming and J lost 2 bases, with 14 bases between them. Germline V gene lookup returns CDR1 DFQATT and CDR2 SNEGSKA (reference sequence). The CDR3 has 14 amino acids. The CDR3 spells CSASTPRGAYEQYF. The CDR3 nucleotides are TGCAGTGCTAGCACCCCCCGCGGAGCCTACGAGCAGTACTTC.

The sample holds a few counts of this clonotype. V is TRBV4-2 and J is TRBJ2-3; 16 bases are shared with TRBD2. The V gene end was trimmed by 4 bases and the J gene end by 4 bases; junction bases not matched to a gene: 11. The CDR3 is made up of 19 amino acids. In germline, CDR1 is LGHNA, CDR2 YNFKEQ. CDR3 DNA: TGTGCCAGCAGCCGGCCGGGACTAGCGGGAGGGCCTTTCGCAGATACGCAGTATTTT. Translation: CASSRPGLAGGPFADTQYF.

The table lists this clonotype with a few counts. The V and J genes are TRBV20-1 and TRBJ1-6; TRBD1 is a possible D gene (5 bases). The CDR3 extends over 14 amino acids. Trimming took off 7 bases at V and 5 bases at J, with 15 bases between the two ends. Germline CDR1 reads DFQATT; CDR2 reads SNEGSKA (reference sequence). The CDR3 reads CSVKGAADNSPLHF. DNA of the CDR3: TGCAGTGTTAAAGGGGCAGCAGATAATTCACCCCTCCACTTT.

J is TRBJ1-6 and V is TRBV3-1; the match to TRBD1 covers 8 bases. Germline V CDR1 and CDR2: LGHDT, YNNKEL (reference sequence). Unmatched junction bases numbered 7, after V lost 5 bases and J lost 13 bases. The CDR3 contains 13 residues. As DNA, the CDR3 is TGTGCCAGCAGCTCACACCAGGGGGCCCCCCTCCACTTT. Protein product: CASSSHQGAPLHF.

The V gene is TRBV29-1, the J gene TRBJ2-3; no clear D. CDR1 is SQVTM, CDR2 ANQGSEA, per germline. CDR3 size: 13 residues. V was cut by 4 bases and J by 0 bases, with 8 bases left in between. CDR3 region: CSVGYYSTDTQYF. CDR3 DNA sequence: TGCAGCGTTGGTTATTACAGCACAGATACGCAGTATTTT.

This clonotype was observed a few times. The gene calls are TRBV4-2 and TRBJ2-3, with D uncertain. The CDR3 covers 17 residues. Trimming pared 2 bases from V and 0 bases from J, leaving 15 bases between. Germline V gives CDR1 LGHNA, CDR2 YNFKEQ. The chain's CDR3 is CASSQYSDTASTDTQYF. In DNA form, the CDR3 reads TGTGCCAGCAGCCAATACAGCGACACAGCTAGCACAGATACGCAGTATTTT.

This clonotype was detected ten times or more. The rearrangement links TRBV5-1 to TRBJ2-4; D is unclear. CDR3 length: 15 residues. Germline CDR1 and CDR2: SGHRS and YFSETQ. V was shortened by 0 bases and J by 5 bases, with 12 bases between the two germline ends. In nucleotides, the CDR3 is TGCGCCAGCAGCTTGGATCTTCGGCCAGAAAACATTCAGTACTTC. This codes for CASSLDLRPENIQYF.

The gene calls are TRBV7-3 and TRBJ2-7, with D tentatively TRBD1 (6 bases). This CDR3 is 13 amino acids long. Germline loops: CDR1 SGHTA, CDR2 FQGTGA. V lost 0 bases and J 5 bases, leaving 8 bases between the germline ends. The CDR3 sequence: CASSLTYRDEQYF. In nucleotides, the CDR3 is TGTGCCAGCAGCTTAACGTACAGGGACGAGCAGTACTTC.

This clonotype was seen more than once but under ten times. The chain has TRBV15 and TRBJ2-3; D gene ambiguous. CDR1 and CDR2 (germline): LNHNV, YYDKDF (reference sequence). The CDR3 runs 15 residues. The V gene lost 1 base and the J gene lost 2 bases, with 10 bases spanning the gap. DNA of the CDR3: TGTGCCACCAGCAGAGCAACGACTTTCACAGATACGCAGTATTTT. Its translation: CATSRATTFTDTQYF.

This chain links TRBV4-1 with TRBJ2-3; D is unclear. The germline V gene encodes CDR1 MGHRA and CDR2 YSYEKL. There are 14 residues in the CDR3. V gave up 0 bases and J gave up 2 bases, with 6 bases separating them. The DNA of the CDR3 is TGCGCCAGCAGCCAAGATGACTTCACAGATACGCAGTATTTT. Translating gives CASSQDDFTDTQYF.

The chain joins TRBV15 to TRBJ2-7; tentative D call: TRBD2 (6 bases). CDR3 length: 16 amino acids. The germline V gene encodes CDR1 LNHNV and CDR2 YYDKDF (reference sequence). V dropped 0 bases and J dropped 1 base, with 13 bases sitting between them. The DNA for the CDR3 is TGTGCCACCAGCAGAGATGGGGTGGCGGGGTCCTACGAGCAGTACGTC. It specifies CATSRDGVAGSYEQYV.

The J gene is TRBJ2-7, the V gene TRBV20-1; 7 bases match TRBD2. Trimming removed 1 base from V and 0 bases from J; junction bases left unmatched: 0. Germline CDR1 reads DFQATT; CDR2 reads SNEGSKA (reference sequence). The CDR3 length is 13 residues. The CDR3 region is CSARGTSSYEQYV. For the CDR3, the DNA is TGCAGTGCTAGAGGGACTAGCTCCTACGAGCAGTACGTC.

CDR3 nucleotide sequence: TGCGCCAGCAGCCAAGTAGGGGGAGATTACGAGCAGTACTTC. This encodes CASSQVGGDYEQYF. The chain couples TRBV4-1 to TRBJ2-7; tentatively, D is TRBD1 (6 bases). V lost 1 base to trimming and J lost 4 bases, with 11 bases between them. Germline V lookup: CDR1 MGHRA, CDR2 YSYEKL. CDR3 length: 14 residues.

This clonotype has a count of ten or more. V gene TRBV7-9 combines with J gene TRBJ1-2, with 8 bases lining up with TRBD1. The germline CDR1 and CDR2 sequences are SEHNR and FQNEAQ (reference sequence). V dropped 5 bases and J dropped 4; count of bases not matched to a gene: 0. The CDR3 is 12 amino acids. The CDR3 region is CASSTGGYGYTF. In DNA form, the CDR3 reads TGTGCCAGCAGCACAGGGGGCTATGGCTACACCTTC.

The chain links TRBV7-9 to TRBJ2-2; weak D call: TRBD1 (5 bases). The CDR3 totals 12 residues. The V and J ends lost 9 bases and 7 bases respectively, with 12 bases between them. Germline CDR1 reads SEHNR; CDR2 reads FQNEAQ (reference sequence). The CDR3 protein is CASRFTGGELFF. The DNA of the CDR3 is TGTGCCAGTAGATTCACAGGCGGGGAGCTGTTTTTT.

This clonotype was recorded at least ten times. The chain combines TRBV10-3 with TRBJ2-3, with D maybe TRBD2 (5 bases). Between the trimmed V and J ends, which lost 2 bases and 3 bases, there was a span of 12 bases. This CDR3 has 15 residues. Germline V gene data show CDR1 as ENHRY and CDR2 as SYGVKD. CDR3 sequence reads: CAISEVGSGTDTQYF. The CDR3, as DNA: TGTGCCATCAGTGAGGTAGGGAGTGGAACAGATACGCAGTATTTT.

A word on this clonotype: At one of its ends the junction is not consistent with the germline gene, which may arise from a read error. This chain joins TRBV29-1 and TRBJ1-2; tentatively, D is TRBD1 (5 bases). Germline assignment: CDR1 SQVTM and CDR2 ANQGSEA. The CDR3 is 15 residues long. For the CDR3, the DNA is TGCAGCGTCGAAGAATTGGCGGGACGGACCTATGGCTACACCTTC. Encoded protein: CSVEELAGRTYGYTF.

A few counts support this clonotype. The CDR3 DNA reads TGTGCCAGCAGCTTTCATTCTGGGGGCTACACCTTC. This gives the protein CASSFHSGGYTF. The chain is built from TRBV7-9 and TRBJ1-2; D gene ambiguous. The germline V gene encodes CDR1 SEHNR and CDR2 FQNEAQ (reference sequence). Trimming took off 3 bases at V and 8 bases at J, with 10 bases between the two ends. The CDR3 loop spans 12 amino acids.

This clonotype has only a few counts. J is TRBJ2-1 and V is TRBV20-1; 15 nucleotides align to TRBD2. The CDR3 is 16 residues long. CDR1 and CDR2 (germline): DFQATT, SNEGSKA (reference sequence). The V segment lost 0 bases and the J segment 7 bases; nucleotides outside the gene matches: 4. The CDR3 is CSARDSGLAGGNEQFF. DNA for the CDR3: TGCAGTGCTAGAGATTCCGGACTAGCGGGGGGGAATGAGCAGTTCTTC.

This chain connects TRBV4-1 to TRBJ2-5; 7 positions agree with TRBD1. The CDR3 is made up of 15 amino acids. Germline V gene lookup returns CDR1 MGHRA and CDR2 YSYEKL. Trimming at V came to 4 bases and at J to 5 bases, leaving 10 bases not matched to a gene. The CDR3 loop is CASSPTGSEGETQYF. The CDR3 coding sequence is TGCGCCAGCAGCCCGACAGGGTCAGAAGGCGAGACCCAGTACTTC.

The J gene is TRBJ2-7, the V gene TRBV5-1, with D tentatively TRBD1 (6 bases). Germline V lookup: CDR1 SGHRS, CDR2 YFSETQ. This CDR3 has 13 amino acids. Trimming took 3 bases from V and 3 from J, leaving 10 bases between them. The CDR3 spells CASSSGTIYEQYF. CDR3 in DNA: TGCGCCAGCAGCTCCGGGACAATCTACGAGCAGTACTTC.

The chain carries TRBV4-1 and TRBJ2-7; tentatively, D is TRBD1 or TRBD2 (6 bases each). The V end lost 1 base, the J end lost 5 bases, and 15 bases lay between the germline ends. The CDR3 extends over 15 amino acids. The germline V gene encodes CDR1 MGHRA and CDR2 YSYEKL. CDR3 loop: CASSQGGQGGNEQYV. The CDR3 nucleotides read TGCGCCAGCAGCCAAGGGGGGCAGGGAGGTAACGAGCAGTACGTC.